The T cell receptor beta chain under discussion was sequenced for a study of cytomegalovirus exposure and HLA in healthy donors. Broader study findings: A reported reduction in N-insertions relative to the approximately 640-donor mean was seen in an Asian-associated ancestry cluster in a later analysis. Some TCR beta chains (around 160 of them) were listed as cytomegalovirus-associated. CMV serostatus was the only immune exposure information that was available.

Comment on this clone: Its antigen is currently unknown. The junction and the germline gene differ at one end; a read error may be behind it.

The CDR3 length is 16 residues. In germline, CDR1 is LNHDA, CDR2 SQIVND (reference sequence). Use of 60 Vbeta and 13 Jbeta primers characterized the PCR. Assay: immunoSEQ multiplex PCR; the TCRdb copy retains only in-frame clones and omits some. The data show approximately 190,000 clones, 75% to 90% seen once. The sequence was obtained from a man aged 40-49 years in good health and CMV-seropositive. What was sequenced was PBMCs. The chain combines TRBV19 with TRBJ2-7; 7 nucleotides agree with TRBD1. The chain's CDR3 is CASSITVTGRGDEQHF. CDR3 nucleotide sequence: TGTGCCAGTAGTATCACGGTGACAGGGCGAGGCGACGAGCAGCACTTC.